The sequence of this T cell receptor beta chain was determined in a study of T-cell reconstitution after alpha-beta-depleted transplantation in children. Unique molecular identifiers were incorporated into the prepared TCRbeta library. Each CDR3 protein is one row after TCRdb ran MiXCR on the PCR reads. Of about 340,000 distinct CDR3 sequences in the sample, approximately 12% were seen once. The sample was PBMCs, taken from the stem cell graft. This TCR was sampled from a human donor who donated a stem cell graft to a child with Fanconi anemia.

CDR3: CASSELRTGLYGYTF. CDR3 coding DNA: TGTGCCAGCAGTGAATTACGGACAGGGTTGTATGGCTACACCTTC. The rearrangement links TRBV6-1 to TRBJ1-2, with 8 bases that match TRBD1. Germline trimming cut 2 bases from V and 5 bases from J; bases unmatched to any gene: 7. The germline CDR1 and CDR2 sequences are MNHNS and SASEGT. The CDR3 spans 15 residues.